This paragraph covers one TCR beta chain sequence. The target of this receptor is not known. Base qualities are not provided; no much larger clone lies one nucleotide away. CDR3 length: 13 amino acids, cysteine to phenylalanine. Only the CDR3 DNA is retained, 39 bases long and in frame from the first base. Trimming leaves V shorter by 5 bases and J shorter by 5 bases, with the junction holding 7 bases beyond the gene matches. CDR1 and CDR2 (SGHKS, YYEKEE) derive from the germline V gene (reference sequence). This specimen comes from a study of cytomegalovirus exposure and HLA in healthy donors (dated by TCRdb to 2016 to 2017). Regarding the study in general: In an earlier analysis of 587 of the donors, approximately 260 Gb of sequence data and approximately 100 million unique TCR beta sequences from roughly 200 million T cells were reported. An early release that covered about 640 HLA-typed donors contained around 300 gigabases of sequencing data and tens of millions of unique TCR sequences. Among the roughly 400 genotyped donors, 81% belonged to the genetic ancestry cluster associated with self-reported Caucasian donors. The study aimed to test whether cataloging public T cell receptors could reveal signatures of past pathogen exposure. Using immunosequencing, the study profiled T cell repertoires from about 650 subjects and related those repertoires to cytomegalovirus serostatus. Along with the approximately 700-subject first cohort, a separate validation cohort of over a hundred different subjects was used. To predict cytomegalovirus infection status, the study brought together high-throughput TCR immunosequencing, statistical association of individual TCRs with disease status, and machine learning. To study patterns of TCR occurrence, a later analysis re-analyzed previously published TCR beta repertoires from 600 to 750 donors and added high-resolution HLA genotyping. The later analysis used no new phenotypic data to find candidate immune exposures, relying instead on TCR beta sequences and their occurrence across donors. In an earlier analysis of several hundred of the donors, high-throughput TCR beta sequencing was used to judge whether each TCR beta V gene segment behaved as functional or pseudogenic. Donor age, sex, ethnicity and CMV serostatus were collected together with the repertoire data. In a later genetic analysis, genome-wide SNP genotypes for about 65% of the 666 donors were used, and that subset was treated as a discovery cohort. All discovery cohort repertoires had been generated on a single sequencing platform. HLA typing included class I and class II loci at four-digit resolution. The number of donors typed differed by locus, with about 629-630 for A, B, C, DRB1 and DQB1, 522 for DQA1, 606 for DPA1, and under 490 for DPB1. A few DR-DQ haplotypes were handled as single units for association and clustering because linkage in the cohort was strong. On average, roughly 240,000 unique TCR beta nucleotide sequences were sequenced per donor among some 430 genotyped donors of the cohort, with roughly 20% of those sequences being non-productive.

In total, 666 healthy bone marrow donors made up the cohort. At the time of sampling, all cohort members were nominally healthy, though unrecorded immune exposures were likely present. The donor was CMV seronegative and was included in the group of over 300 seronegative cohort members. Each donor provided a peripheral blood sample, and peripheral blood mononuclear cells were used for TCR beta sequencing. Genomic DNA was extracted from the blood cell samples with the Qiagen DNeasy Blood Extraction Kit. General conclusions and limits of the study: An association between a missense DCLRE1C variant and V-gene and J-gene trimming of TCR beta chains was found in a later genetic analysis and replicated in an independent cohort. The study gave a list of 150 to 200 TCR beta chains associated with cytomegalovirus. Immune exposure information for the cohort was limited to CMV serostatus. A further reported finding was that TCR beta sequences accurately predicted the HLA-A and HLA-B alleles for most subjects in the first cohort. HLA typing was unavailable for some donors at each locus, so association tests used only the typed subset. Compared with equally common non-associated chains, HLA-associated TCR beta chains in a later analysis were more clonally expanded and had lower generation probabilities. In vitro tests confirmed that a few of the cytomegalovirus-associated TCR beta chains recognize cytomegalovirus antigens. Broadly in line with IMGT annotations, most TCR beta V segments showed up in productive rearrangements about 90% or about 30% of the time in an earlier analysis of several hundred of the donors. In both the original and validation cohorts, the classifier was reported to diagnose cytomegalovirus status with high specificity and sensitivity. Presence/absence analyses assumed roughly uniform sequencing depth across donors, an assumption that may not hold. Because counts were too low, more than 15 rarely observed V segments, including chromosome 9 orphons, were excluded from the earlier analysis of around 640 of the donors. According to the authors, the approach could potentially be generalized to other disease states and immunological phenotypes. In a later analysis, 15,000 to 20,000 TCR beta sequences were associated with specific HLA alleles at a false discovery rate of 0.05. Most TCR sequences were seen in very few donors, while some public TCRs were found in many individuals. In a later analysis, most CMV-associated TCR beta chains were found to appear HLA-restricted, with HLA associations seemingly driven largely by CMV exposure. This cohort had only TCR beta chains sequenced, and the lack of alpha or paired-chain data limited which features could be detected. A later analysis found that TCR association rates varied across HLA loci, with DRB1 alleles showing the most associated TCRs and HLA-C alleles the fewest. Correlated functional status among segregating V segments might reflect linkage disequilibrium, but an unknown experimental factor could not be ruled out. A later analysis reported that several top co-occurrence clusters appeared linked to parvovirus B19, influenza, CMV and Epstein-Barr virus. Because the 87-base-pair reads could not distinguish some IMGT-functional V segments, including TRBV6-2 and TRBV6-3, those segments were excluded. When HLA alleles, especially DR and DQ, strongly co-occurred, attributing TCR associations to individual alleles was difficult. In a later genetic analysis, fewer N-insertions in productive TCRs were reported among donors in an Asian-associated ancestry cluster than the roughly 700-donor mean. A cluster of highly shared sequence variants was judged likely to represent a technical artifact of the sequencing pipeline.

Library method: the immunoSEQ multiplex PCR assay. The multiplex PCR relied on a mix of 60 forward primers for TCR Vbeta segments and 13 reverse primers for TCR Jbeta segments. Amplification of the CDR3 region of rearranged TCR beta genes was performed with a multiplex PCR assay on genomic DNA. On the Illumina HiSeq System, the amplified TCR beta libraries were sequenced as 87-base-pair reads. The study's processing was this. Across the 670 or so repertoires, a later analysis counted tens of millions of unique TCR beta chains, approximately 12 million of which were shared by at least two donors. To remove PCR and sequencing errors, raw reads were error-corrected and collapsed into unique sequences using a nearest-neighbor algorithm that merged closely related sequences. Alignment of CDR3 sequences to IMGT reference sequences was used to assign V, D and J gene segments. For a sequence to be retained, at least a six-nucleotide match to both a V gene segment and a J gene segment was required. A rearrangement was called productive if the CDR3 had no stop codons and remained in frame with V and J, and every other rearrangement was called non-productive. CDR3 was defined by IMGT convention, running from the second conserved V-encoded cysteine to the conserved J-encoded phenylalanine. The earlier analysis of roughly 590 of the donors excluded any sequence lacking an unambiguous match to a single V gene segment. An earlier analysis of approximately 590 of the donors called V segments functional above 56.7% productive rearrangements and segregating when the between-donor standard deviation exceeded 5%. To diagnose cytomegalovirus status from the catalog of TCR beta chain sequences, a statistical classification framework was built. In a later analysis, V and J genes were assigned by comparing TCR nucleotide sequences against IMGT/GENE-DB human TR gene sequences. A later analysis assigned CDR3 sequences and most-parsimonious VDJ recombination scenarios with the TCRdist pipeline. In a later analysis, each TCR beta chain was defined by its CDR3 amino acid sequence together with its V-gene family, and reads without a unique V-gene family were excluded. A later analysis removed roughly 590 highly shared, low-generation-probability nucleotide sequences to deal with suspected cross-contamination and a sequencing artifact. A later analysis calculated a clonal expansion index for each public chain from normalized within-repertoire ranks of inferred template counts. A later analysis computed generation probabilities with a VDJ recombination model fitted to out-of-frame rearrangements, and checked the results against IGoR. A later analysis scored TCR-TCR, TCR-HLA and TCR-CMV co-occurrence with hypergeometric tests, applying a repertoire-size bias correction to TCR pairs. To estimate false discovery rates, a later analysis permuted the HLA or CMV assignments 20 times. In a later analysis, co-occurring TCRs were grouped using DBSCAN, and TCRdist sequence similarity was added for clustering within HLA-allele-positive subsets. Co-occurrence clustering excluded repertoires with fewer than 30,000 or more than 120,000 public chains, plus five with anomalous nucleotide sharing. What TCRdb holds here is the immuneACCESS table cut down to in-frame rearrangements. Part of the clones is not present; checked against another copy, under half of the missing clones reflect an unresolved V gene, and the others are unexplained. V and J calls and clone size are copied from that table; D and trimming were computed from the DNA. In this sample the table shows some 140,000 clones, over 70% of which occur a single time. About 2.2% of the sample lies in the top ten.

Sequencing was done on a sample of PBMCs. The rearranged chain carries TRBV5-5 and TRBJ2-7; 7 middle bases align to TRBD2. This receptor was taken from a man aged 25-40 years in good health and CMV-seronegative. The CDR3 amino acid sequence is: CASSGLVLHEQYF. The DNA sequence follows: TGTGCCAGCAGTGGACTAGTACTTCACGAGCAGTACTTC.